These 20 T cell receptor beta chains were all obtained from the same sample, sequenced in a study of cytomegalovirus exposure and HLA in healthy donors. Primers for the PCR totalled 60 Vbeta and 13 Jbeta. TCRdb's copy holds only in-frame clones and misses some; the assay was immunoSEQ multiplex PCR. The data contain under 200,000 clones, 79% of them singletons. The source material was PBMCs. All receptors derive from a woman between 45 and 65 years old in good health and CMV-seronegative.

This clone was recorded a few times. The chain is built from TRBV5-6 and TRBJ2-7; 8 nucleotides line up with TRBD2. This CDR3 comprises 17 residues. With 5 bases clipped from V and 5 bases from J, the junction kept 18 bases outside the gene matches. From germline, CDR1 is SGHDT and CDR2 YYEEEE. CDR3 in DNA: TGTGCCAGCAGGGTGCCACCTACGGGACTAGGGTCCCACGAGCAGTACTTC. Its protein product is CASRVPPTGLGSHEQYF.

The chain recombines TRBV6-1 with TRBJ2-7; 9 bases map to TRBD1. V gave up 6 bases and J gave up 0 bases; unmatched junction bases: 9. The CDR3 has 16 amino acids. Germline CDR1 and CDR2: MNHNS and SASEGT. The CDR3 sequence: CASRETGGPSSYEQYF. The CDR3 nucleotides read TGTGCCAGCAGGGAAACAGGGGGCCCCAGCTCCTACGAGCAGTACTTC.

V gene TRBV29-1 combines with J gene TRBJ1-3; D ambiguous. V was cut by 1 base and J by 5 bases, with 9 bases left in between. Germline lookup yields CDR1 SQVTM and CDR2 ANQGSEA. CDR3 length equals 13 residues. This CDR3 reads CSVEGRHRNTIYF. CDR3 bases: TGCAGCGTTGAAGGGCGGCATCGAAACACCATATATTTT.

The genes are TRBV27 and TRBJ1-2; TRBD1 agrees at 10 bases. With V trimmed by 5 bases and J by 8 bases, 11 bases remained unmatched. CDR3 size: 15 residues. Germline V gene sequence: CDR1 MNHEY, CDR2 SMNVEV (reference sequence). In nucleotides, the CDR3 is TGTGCCAGCAGTCCCGGACAGGGGGGGAGGAAGGGCTACACCTTC. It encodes CASSPGQGGRKGYTF.

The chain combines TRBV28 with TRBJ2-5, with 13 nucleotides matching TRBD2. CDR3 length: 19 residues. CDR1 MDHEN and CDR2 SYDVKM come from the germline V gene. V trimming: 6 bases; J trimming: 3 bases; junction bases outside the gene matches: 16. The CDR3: CASRILAGGAGGREETQYF. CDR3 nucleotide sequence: TGTGCCAGCAGAATACTAGCGGGGGGGGCCGGTGGGAGGGAAGAGACCCAGTACTTC.

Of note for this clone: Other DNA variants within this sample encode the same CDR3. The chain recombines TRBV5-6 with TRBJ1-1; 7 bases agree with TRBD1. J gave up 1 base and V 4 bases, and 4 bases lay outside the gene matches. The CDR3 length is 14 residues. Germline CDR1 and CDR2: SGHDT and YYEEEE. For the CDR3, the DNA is TGTGCCAGCAGCAGGGACAGAGCGAACACTGAAGCTTTCTTT. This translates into CASSRDRANTEAFF.

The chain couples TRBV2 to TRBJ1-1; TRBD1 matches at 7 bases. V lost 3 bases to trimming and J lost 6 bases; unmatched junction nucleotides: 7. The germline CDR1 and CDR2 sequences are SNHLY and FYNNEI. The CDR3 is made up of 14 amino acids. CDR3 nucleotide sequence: TGTGCCAGCAGTGACTACAGGGGTGTAGCTGAAGCTTTCTTT. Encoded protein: CASSDYRGVAEAFF.

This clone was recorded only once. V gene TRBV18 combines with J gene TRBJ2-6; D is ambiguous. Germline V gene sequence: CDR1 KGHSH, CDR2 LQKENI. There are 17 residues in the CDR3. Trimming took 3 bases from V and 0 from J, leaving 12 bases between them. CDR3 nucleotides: TGTGCCAGCTCACCCTTTACGGTGAGCTCTGGGGCCAACGTCCTGACTTTC. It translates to CASSPFTVSSGANVLTF.

CDR3 in amino acids: CSVSPGFKAEAFF. The CDR3 DNA is TGCAGCGTTTCCCCCGGGTTCAAGGCTGAAGCTTTCTTT. The J gene is TRBJ1-1, the V gene TRBV29-1; D ambiguous. This CDR3 has 13 residues. Trimming pared 5 bases from V and 6 bases from J, leaving 16 bases between. The germline V gene has CDR1 SQVTM and CDR2 ANQGSEA.

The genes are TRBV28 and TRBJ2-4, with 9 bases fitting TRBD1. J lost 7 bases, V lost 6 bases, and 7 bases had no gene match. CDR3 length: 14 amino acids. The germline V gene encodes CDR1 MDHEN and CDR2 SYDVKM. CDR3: CASRKQGALNIQYF. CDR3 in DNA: TGTGCCAGCAGAAAACAGGGGGCTCTTAACATTCAGTACTTC.

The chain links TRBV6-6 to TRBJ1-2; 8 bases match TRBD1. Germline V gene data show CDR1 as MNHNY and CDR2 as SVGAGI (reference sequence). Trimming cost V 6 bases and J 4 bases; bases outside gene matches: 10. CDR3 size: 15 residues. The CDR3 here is CASSVETGGGYGYTF. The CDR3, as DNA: TGTGCCAGCAGCGTAGAAACAGGGGGGGGCTATGGCTACACCTTC.

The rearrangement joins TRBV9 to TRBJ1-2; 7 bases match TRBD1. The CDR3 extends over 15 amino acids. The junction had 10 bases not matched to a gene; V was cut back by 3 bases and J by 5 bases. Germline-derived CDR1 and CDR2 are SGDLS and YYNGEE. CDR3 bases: TGTGCCAGCAGCGAGACAGGGTACTCTTCTTATGGCTACACCTTC. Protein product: CASSETGYSSYGYTF.

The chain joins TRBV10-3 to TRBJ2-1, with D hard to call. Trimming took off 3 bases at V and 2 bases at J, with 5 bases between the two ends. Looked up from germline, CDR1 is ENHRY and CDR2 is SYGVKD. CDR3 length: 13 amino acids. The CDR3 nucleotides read TGTGCCATCAGTGACCGGGCCTACAATGAGCAGTTCTTC. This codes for CAISDRAYNEQFF.

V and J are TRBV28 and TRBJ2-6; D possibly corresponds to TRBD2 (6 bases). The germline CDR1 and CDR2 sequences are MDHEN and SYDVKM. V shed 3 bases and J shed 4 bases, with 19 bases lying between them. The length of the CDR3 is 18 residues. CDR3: CASSLEGYRPVGANVLTF. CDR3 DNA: TGTGCCAGCAGTTTGGAGGGATACAGGCCCGTCGGGGCCAACGTCCTGACTTTC.

As DNA, the CDR3 is TGCGCCAGCAGTCTTACACAGGGGCGAGAGACCCAGTACTTC. This gives the protein CASSLTQGRETQYF. This chain joins TRBV10-2 and TRBJ2-5; 7 positions agree with TRBD1. CDR3 size: 14 residues. The germline V gene has CDR1 WSHSY and CDR2 SAAADI. The junction had 7 bases not matched to a gene; V was cut back by 5 bases and J by 4 bases.

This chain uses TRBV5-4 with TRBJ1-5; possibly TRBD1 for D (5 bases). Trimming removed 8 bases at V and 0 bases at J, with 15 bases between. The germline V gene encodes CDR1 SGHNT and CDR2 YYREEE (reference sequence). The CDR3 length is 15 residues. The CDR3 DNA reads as TGTGCCAGAACCGGCCAGGGAAATAGCAATCAGCCCCAGCATTTT. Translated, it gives CARTGQGNSNQPQHF. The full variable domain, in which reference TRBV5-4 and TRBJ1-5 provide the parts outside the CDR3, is ETGVTQSPTHLIKTRGQQVTLRCSSQSGHNTVSWYQQALGQGPQFIFQYYREEENGRGNFPPRFSGLQFPNYSSELNVNALELDDSALYLCARTGQGNSNQPQHFGDGTRLSIL.

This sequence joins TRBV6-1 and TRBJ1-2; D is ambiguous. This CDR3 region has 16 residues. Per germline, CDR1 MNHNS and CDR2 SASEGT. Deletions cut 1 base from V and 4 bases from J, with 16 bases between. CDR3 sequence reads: CASSEELVGVAYGYTF. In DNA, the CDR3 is TGTGCCAGCAGTGAAGAATTGGTTGGTGTGGCCTATGGCTACACCTTC.

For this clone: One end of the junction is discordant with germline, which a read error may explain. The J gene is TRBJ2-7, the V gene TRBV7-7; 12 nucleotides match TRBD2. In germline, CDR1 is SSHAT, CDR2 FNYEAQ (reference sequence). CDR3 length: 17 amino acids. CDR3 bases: TGTGCTAGCAGCTTCCTAGCGGGAGGGCCGGGAAGCTACGAGCAGTACTTC. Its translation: CASSFLAGGPGSYEQYF.

CDR3 in amino acids: CASSLDGVLNYGYTF. For the CDR3, the DNA is TGTGCCAGCAGCTTGGATGGAGTGTTAAATTATGGCTACACCTTC. The rearrangement joins TRBV5-5 to TRBJ1-2; D unclear. V gave up 0 bases and J gave up 5 bases, with 14 bases separating them. Germline loops: CDR1 SGHKS, CDR2 YYEKEE (reference sequence). The CDR3 spans 15 residues.

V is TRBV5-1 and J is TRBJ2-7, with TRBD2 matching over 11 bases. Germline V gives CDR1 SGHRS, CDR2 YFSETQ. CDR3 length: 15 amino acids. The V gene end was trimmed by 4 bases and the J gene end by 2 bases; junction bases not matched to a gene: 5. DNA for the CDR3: TGCGCCAGCAGCCTTCGGACTAGCGGGCCCTACGAGCAGTACTTC. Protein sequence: CASSLRTSGPYEQYF.